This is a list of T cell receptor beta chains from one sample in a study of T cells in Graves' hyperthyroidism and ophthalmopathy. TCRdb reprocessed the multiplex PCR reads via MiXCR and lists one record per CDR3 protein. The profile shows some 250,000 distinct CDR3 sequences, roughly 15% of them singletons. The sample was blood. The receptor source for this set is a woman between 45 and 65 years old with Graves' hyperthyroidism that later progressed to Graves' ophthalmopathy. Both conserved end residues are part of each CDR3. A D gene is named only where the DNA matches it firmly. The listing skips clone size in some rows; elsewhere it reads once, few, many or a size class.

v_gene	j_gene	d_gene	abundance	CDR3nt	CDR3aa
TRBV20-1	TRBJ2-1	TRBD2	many	TGCAGTGCTAGAGATTGGCTGGCGGGGGGTTACAATGAGCAGTTCTTC	CSARDWLAGGYNEQFF
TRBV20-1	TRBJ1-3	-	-	TGCAGTGCTAGCCGGGACAACTTTGGAAACACCATATATTTT	CSASRDNFGNTIYF
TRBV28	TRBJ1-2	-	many	TGTGCCAGCAGTTCTCAGCCGAACTATGGCTACACCTTC	CASSSQPNYGYTF
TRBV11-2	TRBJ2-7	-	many	TGTGCCAGCAACTTACTAGCTGGGTCTTACGAGCAGTACTTC	CASNLLAGSYEQYF
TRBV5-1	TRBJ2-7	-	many	TGCGCCAGCAGCTCTATCCGGGGGTTCACCTACGAGCAGTACTTC	CASSSIRGFTYEQYF
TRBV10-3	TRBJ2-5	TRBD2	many	TGTGCCATCAGTGGGACTAGCGGAATCCAAGAGACCCAGTACTTC	CAISGTSGIQETQYF
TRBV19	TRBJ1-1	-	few	TGTGCCAGTAGTATTAGATTGTTGGGAGAGAACACTGAAGCTTTCTTT	CASSIRLLGENTEAFF
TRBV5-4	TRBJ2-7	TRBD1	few	TGTGCCAGCAGCTCCCCGGACAGGGATCAATACGAGCAGTACTTC	CASSSPDRDQYEQYF
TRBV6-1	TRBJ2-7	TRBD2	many	TGTGCCGCCCTCGGGTCGAGCGGGAGGATCTACGAGCAGTACTTC	CAALGSSGRIYEQYF
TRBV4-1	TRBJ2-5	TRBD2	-	TGCGCCAGCAGCCATCCTGGGACTAGCGGAAGAGAGACCCAGTACTTC	CASSHPGTSGRETQYF
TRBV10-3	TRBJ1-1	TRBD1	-	TGTGCCATCAGTGAGGGACAGGGATCTGAAGCTTTCTTT	CAISEGQGSEAFF
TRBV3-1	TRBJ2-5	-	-	TGTGCCAGCAGCCAAGGACTAGAAGAGACCCAGTACTTC	CASSQGLEETQYF
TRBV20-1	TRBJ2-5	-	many	TGCAGTGCTAGAGATCGTAGCGGTAGCGAGACCCAGTACTTC	CSARDRSGSETQYF
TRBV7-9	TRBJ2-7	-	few	TGTGCCAGCAGCTTTCTTCACAGGGCCTACGAGCAGTACTTC	CASSFLHRAYEQYF
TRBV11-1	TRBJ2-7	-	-	TGTGCCAGCAGCCAAGATCGCGGGTACGGGCAGTACTTC	CASSQDRGYGQYF
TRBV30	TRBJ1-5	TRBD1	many	TGTGCCTGCATAGGGACAGGGCACAATCAGCCCCAGCATTTT	CACIGTGHNQPQHF
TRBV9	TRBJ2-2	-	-	TGTGCCAGCAGCGCGAAAGCAGGGGGGGGCACCGGGGAGCTGTTTTTT	CASSAKAGGGTGELFF
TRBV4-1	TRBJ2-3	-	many	TGCGCCAGCAGCCAGAGAGGGGATGGAACAGATACGCAGTATTTT	CASSQRGDGTDTQYF
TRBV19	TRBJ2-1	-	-	TGTGCCAGTGGGGGCAACAATGAGCAGTTCTTC	CASGGNNEQFF
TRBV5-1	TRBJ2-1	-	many	TGCGCCAGCAGCCACAGGGTTGGCTCCTACAATGAGCAGTTCTTC	CASSHRVGSYNEQFF
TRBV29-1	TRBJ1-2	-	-	TGCAGCGTTGGACAGACTAACTATGGCTACACCTTC	CSVGQTNYGYTF
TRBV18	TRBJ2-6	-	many	TGTGCCAGCTCGGACGGAGCTGGGGCCAACGTCCTGACTTTC	CASSDGAGANVLTF
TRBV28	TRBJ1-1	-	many	TGTGCCAGCAGTCGGGGGGGAACCACTGAAGCTTTCTTT	CASSRGGTTEAFF
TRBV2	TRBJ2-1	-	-	TGTGCCAGCAGTGAGTCCAGTATCGGTGAGCAGTTCTTC	CASSESSIGEQFF
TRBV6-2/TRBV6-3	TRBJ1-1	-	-	TGTGCCACCGACTGGGCCATGAACACTGAAGCTTTCTTT	CATDWAMNTEAFF
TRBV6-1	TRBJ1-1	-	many	TGTGCCACAAACGGGGTGGTGAGAGAAGCTTTCTTT	CATNGVVREAFF
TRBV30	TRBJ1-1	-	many	TGTGCCTGGAGTGTAGTGCGGAACACTGAAGCTTTCTTT	CAWSVVRNTEAFF
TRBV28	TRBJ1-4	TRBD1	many	TGTGCCAGCAGTTTGAGGGACAGTAATGAAAAACTGTTTTTT	CASSLRDSNEKLFF
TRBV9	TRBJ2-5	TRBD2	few	TGTGCCAGCAGCGTAGATGGGGGGGGACTAGCGGGAGAAGACCAAGAGACCCAGTACTTC	CASSVDGGGLAGEDQETQYF
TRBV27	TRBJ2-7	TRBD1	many	TGTGCCAGCAGCATCGACAGGGGGCCATACGAGCAGTACTTC	CASSIDRGPYEQYF
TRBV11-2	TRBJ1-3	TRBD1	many	TGTGCCAGCAGCTCACCGGGACAGGGGGCCGGAATCTCTGGAAACACCATATATTTT	CASSSPGQGAGISGNTIYF
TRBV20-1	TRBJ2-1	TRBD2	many	TGCAGTGCTGCGGAGCTAGCGGGGATGAGCTCCTACAATGAGCAGTTCTTC	CSAAELAGMSSYNEQFF
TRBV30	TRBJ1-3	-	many	TGTGCCTGGAGTGAAGTCCGGAGCTCTGGAAACACCATATATTTT	CAWSEVRSSGNTIYF
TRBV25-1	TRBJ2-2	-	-	TGTGCCAGCAGTGAATGGGAAGTGAGGGAGCTGTTTTTT	CASSEWEVRELFF
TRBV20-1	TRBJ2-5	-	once	TGCAGTGCTAGCCCGGCCGGGACCCAGTACTTC	CSASPAGTQYF
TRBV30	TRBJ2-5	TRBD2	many	TGTGCCTGGAGTGTAAGCGGGAGCGGGACCCAGTACTTC	CAWSVSGSGTQYF
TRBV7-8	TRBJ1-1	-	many	TGTGCCAGCACCCTTACAGGGTCCAGGGTCGGCACTGAAGCTTTCTTT	CASTLTGSRVGTEAFF
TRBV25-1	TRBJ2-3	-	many	TGTGCCAGCAGTGAATTCGGGGCGGATACGCAGTATTTT	CASSEFGADTQYF
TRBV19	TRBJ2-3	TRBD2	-	TGTGCCAGTAGTATCTCAGGGACTAGCCGCGCAGATACGCAGTATTTT	CASSISGTSRADTQYF
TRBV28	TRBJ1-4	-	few	TGTGCCAGCAAACAGGGCCTTAATGAAAAACTGTTTTTT	CASKQGLNEKLFF
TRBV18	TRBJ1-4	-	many	TGTGCCAGCTCAGACAGACAGGCTGAAAAACTGTTTTTT	CASSDRQAEKLFF
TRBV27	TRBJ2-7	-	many	TGTGCCAGCAGCAGGTTTTACTACGAGCAGTACTTC	CASSRFYYEQYF
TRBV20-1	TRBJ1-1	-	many	TGCAGTGCTAGGCGGAACACTGAAGCTTTCTTT	CSARRNTEAFF
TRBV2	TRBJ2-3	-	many	TGTGCCAGCAGTGTTGACTGGCGCGGGGATACGCAGTATTTT	CASSVDWRGDTQYF
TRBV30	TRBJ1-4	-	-	TGTGCCTGTCAGGCCGCTAATGAAAAACTGTTTTTT	CACQAANEKLFF
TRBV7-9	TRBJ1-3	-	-	TGTGCCAGCAGCCCCCGGGACGTAAAGTACACCATATATTTT	CASSPRDVKYTIYF